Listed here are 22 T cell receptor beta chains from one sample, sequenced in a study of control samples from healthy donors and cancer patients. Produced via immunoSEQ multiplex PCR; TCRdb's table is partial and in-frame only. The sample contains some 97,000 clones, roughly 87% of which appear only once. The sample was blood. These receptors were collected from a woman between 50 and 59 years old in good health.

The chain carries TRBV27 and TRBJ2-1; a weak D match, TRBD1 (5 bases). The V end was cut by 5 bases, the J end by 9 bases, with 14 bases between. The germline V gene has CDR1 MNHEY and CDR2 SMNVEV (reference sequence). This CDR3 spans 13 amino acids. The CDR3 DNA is TGTGCCAGCAGTGGGCCAGGGATAATTGAGCAGTTCTTC. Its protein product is CASSGPGIIEQFF.

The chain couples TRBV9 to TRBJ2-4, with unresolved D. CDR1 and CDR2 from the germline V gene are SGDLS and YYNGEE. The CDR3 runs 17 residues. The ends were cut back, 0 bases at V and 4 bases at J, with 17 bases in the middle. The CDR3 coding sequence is TGTGCCAGCAGCGTAGAAGAAGCAGTTAATTGGAAAAACATTCAGTACTTC. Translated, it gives CASSVEEAVNWKNIQYF.

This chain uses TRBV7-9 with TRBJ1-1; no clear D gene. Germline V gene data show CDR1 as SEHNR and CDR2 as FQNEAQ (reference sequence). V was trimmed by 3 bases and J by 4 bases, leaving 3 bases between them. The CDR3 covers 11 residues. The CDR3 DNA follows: TGTGCCAGCAGCTTTCTCACTGAAGCTTTCTTT. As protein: CASSFLTEAFF.

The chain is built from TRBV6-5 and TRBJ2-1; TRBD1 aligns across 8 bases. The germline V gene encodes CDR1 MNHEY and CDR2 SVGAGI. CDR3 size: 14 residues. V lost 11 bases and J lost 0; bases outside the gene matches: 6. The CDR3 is CAVKGTGSYNEQFF. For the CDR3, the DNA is TGTGCCGTCAAGGGGACAGGCTCCTACAATGAGCAGTTCTTC.

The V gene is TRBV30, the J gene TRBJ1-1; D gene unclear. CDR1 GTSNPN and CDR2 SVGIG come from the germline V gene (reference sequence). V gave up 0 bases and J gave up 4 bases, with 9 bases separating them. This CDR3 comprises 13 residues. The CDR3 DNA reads TGTGCCTGGAGTGTTAGTCTTCCCACTGAAGCTTTCTTT. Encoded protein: CAWSVSLPTEAFF.

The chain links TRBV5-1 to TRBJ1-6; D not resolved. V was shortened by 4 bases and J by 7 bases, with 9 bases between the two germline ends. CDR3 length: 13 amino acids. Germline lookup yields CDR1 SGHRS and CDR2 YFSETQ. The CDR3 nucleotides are TGCGCCAGCAGCAGCACAGTGAATTCACCCCTCCACTTT. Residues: CASSSTVNSPLHF.

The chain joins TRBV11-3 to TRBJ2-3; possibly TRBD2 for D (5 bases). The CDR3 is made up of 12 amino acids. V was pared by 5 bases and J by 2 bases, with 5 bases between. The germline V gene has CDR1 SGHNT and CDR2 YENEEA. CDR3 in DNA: TGTGCCAGCAGCCGGGACACAGATACGCAGTATTTT. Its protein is CASSRDTDTQYF.

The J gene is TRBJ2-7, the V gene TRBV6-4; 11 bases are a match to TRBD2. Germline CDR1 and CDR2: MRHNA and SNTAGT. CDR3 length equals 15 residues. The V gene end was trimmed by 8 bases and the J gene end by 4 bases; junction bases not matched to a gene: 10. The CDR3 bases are TGTGCCAGCGGGCTAACTAGCGGGAGTAGATACGAGCAGTACGTC. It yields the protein CASGLTSGSRYEQYV.

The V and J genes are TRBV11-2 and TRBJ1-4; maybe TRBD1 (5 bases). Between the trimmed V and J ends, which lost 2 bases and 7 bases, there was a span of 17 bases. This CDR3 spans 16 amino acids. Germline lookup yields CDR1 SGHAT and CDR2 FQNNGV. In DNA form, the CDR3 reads TGTGCCAGCAGCTTAAATTTTGGGGGAGTAAGTGAAAAACTGTTTTTT. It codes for CASSLNFGGVSEKLFF.

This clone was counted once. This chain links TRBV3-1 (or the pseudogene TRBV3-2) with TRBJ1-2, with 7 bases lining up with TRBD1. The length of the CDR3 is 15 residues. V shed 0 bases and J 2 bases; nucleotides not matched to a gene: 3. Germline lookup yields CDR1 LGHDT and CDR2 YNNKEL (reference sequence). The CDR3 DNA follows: TGTGCCAGCAGCCAAGATGGAGGGGGCAACTATGGCTACACCTTC. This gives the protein CASSQDGGGNYGYTF.

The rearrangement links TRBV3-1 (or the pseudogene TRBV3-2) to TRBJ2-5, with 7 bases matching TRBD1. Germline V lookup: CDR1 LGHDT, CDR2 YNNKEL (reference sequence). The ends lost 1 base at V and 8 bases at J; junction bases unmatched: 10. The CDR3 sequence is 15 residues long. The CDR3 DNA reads TGTGCCAGCAGCCAAGTTCCAGGGGGTCTAGGCACCCAGTACTTC. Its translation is CASSQVPGGLGTQYF.

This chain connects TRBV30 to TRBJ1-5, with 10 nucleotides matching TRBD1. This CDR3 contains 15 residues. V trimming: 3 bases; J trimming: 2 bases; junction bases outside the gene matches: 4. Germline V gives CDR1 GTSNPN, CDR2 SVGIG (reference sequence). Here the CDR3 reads CAWRTGGGGNQPQHF. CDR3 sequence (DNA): TGTGCCTGGAGGACAGGGGGCGGGGGCAATCAGCCCCAGCATTTT. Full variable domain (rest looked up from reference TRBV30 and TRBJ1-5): SQTIHQWPATLVQPVGSPLSLECTVEGTSNPNLYWYRQAAGRGLQLLFYSVGIGQISSEVPQNLSASRPQDRQFILSSKKLLLSDSGFYLCAWRTGGGGNQPQHFGDGTRLSIL.

DNA of the CDR3: TGTGCCAGCAGCCAGAGGGGGAGTGCTGCGCAGTATTTT. Translated: CASSQRGSAAQYF. The rearrangement links TRBV3-1 (or the pseudogene TRBV3-2) to TRBJ2-3; tentative D call: TRBD1 (6 bases). This CDR3 spans 13 amino acids. Germline CDR1 and CDR2: LGHDT and YNNKEL (reference sequence). Between the trimmed V and J ends, which lost 3 bases and 10 bases, there was a span of 14 bases.

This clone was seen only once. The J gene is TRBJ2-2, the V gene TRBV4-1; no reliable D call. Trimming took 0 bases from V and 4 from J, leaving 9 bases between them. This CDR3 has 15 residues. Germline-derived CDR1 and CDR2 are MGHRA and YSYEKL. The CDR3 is CASSQDYRLTGELFF. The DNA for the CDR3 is TGCGCCAGCAGCCAAGATTATCGGCTCACCGGGGAGCTGTTTTTT.

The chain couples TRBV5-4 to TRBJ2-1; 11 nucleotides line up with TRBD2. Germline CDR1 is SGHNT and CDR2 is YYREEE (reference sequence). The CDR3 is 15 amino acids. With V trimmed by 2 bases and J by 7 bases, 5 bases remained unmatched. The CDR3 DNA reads TGTGCCAGCAGCTTTAGGGCTAGCGGGGGGAATGAGCAGTTCTTC. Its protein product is CASSFRASGGNEQFF.

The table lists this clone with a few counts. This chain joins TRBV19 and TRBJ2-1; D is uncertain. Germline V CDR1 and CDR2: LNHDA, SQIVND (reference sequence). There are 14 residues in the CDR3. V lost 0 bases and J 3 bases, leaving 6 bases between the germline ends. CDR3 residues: CASSIESVYNEQFF. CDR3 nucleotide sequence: TGTGCCAGTAGTATAGAGTCAGTCTACAATGAGCAGTTCTTC.

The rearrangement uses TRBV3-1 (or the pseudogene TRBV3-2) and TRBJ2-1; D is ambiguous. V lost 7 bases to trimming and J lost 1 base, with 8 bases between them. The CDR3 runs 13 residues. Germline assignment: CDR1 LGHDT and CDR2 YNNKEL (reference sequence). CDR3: CASKAFSYNEQFF. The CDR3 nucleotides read TGTGCCAGCAAAGCCTTTTCCTACAATGAGCAGTTCTTC.

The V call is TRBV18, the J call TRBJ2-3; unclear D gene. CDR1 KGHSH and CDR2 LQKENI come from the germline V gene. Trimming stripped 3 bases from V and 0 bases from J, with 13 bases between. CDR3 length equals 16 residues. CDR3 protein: CASSPAARGSTDTQYF. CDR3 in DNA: TGTGCCAGCTCACCCGCCGCCCGAGGTAGCACAGATACGCAGTATTTT.

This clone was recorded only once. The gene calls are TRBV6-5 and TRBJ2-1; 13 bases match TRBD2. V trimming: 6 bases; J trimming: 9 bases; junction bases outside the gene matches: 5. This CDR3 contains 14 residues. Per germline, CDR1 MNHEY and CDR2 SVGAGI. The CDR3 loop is CASRTSGGATEQFF. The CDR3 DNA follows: TGTGCCAGCAGAACTAGCGGGGGGGCCACTGAGCAGTTCTTC.

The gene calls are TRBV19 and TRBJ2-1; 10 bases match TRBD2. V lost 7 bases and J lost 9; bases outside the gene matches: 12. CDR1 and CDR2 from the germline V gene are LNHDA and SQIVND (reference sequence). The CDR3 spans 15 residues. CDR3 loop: CASTPTSGTFIEQFF. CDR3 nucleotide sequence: TGTGCCAGTACCCCAACTAGCGGGACGTTCATTGAGCAGTTCTTC.

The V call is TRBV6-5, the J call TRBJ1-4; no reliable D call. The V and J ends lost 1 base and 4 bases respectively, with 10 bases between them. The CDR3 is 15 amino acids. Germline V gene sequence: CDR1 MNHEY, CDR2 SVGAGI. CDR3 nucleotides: TGTGCCAGCAGTTACTTCTACGGAAATAATGAAAAACTGTTTTTT. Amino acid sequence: CASSYFYGNNEKLFF.

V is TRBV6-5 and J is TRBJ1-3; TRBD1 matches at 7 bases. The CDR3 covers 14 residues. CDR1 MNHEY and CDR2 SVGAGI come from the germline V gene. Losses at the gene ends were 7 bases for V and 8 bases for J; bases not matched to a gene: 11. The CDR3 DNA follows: TGTGCCAGCAACTTACAGGGGCATGCAGACACCATATATTTT. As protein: CASNLQGHADTIYF.